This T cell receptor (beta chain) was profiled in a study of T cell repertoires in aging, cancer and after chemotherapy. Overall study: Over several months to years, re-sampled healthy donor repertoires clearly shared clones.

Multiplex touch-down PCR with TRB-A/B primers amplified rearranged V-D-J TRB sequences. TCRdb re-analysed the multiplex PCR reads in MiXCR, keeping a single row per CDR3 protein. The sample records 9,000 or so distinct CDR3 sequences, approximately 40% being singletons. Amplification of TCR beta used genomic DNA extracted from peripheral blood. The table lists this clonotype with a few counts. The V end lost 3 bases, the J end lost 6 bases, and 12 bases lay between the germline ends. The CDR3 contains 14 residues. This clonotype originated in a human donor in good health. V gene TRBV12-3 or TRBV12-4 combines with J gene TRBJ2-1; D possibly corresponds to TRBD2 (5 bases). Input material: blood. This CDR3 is CASSFETTLNEQFF. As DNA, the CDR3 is TGTGCCAGCAGTTTCGAGACTACTCTCAATGAGCAGTTCTTC.